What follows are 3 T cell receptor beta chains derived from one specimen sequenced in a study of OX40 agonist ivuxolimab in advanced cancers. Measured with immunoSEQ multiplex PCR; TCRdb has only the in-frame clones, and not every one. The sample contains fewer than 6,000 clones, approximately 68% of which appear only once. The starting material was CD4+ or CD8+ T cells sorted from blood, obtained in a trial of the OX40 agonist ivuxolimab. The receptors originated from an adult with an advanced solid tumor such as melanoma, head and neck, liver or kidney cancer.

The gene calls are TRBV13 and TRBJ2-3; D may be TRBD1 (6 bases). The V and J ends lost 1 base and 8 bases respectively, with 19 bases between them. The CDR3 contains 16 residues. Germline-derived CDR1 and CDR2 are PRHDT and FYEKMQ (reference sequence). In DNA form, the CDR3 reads TGTGCCAGCAGCTTAGAGCACCCAACAGGGTTTGGTACGCAGTATTTT. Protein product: CASSLEHPTGFGTQYF.

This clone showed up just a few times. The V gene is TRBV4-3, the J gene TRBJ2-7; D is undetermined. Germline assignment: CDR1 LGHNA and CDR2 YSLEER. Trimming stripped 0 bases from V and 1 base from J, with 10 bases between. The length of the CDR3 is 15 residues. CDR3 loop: CASSQDPQTSYEQYF. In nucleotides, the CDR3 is TGCGCCAGCAGCCAAGACCCACAGACATCCTACGAGCAGTACTTC.

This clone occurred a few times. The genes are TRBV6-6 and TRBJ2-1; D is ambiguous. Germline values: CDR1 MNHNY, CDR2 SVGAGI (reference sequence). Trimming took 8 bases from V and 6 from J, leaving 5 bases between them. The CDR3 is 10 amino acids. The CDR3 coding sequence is TGTGCCAGCGGTCCCAATGAGCAGTTCTTC. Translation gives CASGPNEQFF.